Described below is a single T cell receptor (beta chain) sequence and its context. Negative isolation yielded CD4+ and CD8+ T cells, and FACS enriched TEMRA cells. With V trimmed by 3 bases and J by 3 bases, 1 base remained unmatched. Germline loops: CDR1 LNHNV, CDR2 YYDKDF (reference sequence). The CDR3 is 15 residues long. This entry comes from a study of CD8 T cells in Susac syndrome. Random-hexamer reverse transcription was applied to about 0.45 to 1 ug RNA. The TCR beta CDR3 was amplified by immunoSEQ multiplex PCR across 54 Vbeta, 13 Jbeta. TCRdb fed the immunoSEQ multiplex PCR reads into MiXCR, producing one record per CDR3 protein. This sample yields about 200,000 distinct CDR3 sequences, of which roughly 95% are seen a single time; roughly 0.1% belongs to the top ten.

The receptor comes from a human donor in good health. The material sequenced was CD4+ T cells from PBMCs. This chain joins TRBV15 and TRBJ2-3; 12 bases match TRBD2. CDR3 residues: CATSSGLAGTDTQYF. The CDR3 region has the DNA TGTGCCACCAGCAGCGGACTAGCGGGGACAGATACGCAGTATTTT.